A single T cell receptor beta chain is shown here with its context. The antigen remains undetermined. These data belong to a study of human T cells and chemical hapten exposure. Study overall: Sensitization used 2% DPC on around 2 cm by around 2 cm upper inner arm skin. Study-level results: Expanded TCR counts at PT1 went up together with patch test score, a positive correlation.

CDR3 length equals 13 residues. V trimming: 4 bases; J trimming: 3 bases; junction bases outside the gene matches: 2. Germline CDR1 SGHTA, CDR2 FQGTGA. The library tagged each cDNA molecule with unique molecular identifiers. Under the authors' procedure: Around 91,000 TCRs per sample was the median, with a range of roughly 23,224 to 690,600. TCRdb re-called the RACE reads with MiXCR, one entry per CDR3 protein. TCRdb assigned the V and J calls; the authors' analysis was not used. This table has 99,000 or so distinct CDR3 sequences, 30% to 35% appearing once. As to time point: patch test 3, about 24 weeks after DPC sensitization. Indicated treatment: therapeutic diphenylcyclopropenone sensitization with weekly scalp DPC.

Sequenced material: whole blood, taken in connection with sensitization to the hapten diphenylcyclopropenone (DPC). The clonotype originates from a man aged 40-55 years with alopecia areata. Some clones in this sample may be carry-over from other donors' samples. This chain uses TRBV7-3 with TRBJ1-1; 7 bases are a match to TRBD1. The CDR3 bases are TGTGCCAGCAGCTCCGACAGGGACACTGAAGCTTTCTTT. This translates into CASSSDRDTEAFF.